This TCR beta chain was captured in a study of T cell repertoires in cytomegalovirus infection. TCRdb passed the reads through MiXCR, listing each CDR3 protein once. Of around 300,000 distinct CDR3 sequences listed, about 20% are singletons. The germline V gene encodes CDR1 MDHEN and CDR2 SYDVKM. The CDR3 has 13 amino acids. The germline V and J ends were trimmed by 8 bases and 10 bases, with 20 bases remaining between them. Details on this clonotype: Its antigen is currently unknown.

The rearrangement joins TRBV28 to TRBJ1-1, with D unclear. The sequence derives from a human donor in good health (CMV status not recorded). Some clones in this sample may be carry-over from other donors' samples. This material consisted of cultured PBMCs, taken from culture after CMV antigen stimulation. CDR3 protein: CASANRVLLAAFF. The CDR3, as DNA: TGTGCCAGCGCGAATAGGGTCTTGCTCGCAGCTTTCTTT.